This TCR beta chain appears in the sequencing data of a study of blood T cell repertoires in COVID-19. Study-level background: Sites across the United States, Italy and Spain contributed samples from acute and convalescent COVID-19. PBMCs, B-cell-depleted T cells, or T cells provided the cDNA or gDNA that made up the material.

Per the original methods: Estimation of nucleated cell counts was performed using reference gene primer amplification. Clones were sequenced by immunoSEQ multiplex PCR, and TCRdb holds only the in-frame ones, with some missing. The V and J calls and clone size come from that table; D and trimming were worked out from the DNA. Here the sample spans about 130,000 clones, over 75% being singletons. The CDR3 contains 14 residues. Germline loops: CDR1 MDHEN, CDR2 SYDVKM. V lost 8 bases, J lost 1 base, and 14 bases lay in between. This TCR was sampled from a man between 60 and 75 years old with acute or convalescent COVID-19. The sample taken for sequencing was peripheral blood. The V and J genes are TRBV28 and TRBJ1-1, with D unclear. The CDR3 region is CASGPPARNTEAFF. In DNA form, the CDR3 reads TGTGCCAGCGGGCCCCCAGCCCGGAACACTGAAGCTTTCTTT. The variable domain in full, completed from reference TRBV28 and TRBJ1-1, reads DVKVTQSSRYLVKRTGEKVFLECVQDMDHENMFWYRQDPGLGLRLIYFSYDVKMKEKGDIPEGYSVSREKKERFSLILESASTNQTSMYLCASGPPARNTEAFFGQGTRLTVV.